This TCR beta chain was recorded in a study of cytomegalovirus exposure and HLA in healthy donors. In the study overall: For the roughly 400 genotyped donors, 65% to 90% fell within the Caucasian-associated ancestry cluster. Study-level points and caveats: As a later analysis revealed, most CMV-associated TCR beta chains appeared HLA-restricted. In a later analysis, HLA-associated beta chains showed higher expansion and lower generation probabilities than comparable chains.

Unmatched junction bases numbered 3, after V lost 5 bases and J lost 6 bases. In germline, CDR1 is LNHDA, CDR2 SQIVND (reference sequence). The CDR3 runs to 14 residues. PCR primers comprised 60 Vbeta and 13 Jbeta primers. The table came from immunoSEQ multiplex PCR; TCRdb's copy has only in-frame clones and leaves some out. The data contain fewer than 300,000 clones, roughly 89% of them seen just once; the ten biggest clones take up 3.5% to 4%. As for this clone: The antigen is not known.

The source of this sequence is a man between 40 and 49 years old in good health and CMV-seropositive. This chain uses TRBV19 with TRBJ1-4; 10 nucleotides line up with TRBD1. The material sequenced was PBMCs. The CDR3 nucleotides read TGTGCCAGTAGTCCCGGGACAGGGGATGAAAAACTGTTTTTT. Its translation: CASSPGTGDEKLFF.